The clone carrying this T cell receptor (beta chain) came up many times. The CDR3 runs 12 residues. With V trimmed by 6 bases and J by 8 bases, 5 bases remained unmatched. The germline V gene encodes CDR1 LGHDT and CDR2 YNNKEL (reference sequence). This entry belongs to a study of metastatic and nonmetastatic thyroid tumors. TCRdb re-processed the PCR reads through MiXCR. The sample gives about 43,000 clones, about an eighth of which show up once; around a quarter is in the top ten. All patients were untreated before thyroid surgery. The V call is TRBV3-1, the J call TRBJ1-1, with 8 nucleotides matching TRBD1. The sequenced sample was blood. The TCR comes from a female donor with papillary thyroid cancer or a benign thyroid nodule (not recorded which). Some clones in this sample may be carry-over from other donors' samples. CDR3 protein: CASRKGDREAFF. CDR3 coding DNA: TGTGCCAGCAGAAAGGGGGACAGGGAAGCTTTCTTT. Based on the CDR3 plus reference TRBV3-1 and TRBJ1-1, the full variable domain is DTAVSQTPKYLVTQMGNDKSIKCEQNLGHDTMYWYKQDSKKFLKIMFSYNNKELIINETVPNRFSPKSPDKAHLNLHINSLELGDSAVYFCASRKGDREAFFGQGTRLTVV.